The sequence of this TCR beta chain was determined in a study of technical replicates of blood from several donors. Germline CDR1 is SNHLY and CDR2 is FYNNEI. The V end was cut by 8 bases, the J end by 5 bases, with 6 bases between. The CDR3 totals 10 residues. Produced via immunoSEQ multiplex PCR; TCRdb's table is partial and in-frame only. Among around 83,000 clones listed, approximately 94% were seen once. The chain employs TRBV2 and TRBJ2-5; D is unresolved. The sample consisted of T cells isolated from PBMCs. This receptor was obtained from a human donor in good health. CDR3 sequence: CASARETQYF. In DNA form, the CDR3 reads TGTGCCAGCGCTCGGGAGACCCAGTACTTC.